The rows below give T cell receptor beta chains drawn from one sample of a study of T cells after yellow fever vaccination. TCRdb called the 5' RACE reads again in MiXCR, with one record for every CDR3 protein. The sample has around 120,000 distinct CDR3 sequences, 13% to 15% seen once. Sequencing used CD8+ T cells sorted from PBMCs, obtained 5 days after the yellow fever booster vaccination. These TCRs come from a man aged 18 to 29 who received the YFV17D yellow fever vaccine. CDR3s include the opening cysteine and the closing phenylalanine or tryptophan. The D gene is left open where the match is weak. Some rows mark clone size as missing; the rest say once, few, many or name a class of expanded clone.

v_gene	abundance	d_gene	j_gene	CDR3aa	CDR3nt
TRBV4-2	.	.	TRBJ2-7	CASSQAPTGLSYEQYF	TGTGCCAGCAGCCAAGCACCTACAGGGCTCTCCTACGAGCAGTACTTC
TRBV10-2	few	TRBD1	TRBJ1-1	CASRTTGTGDSWDTEAFF	TGCGCCAGCAGGACAACCGGGACAGGGGATTCCTGGGACACTGAAGCTTTCTTT
TRBV19	.	TRBD2	TRBJ2-2	CASSHLWELADTGELFF	TGTGCCAGTAGTCACCTCTGGGAACTAGCGGACACCGGGGAGCTGTTTTTT
TRBV7-9	few	.	TRBJ2-2	CASSLVTYYPGELFF	TGTGCCAGCAGCTTAGTGACATACTACCCCGGGGAGCTGTTTTTT
TRBV7-9	.	.	TRBJ2-3	CASSLRLDTQYF	TGTGCCAGCAGCCTTCGATTAGATACGCAGTATTTT
TRBV9	.	.	TRBJ2-2	CASSGLNTGELFF	TGTGCCAGCAGCGGACTTAACACCGGGGAGCTGTTTTTT
TRBV4-2	few	TRBD2	TRBJ2-1	CASSRLGLAGGMDNEQFF	TGTGCCAGCAGCCGCCTCGGACTAGCGGGGGGGATGGACAATGAGCAGTTCTTC
TRBV12-3/TRBV12-4	.	.	TRBJ1-1	CASSLLGVGTEAFF	TGTGCCAGCAGTTTATTGGGGGTGGGCACTGAAGCTTTCTTT
TRBV20-1	many	.	TRBJ2-4	CSARGPEVGQNIQYF	TGCAGTGCTAGAGGCCCCGAAGTAGGGCAAAACATTCAGTACTTC
TRBV7-8	few	TRBD2	TRBJ2-2	CASSLSGADYTGELFF	TGTGCCAGCAGCTTAAGCGGGGCGGATTACACCGGGGAGCTGTTTTTT
TRBV5-1	few	.	TRBJ1-1	CASSLSVGTYTEAFF	TGCGCCAGCAGCTTGTCCGTGGGAACTTACACTGAAGCTTTCTTT
TRBV7-6	.	.	TRBJ2-7	CASSLNGGNEQYF	TGTGCCAGCAGCTTAAATGGGGGGAACGAGCAGTACTTC
TRBV28	few	TRBD1	TRBJ1-6	CASSRSGQGITESVGGSYNSPLHF	TGTGCCAGCAGCAGAAGTGGACAGGGAATTACGGAATCCGTGGGGGGCTCCTATAATTCACCCCTCCACTTT
TRBV27	many	.	TRBJ2-4	CASSFSSLVAKNIQYF	TGTGCCAGCAGTTTTTCCAGTTTGGTAGCCAAAAACATTCAGTACTTC
TRBV27	.	.	TRBJ1-5	CASSVKQGSRQPQHF	TGTGCCAGCAGTGTAAAACAGGGTTCTCGTCAGCCCCAGCATTTT
TRBV7-3	many	.	TRBJ2-1	CASSQGGSYNEQFF	TGTGCCAGCAGCCAGGGCGGCTCCTACAATGAGCAGTTCTTC
TRBV7-2	few	.	TRBJ1-5	CASSLARWNQPQHF	TGTGCCAGCAGCTTAGCCCGGTGGAATCAGCCCCAGCATTTT
TRBV7-8	few	TRBD1	TRBJ2-7	CASSLWGTGVAVEQYF	TGTGCCAGCAGCTTATGGGGGACAGGGGTCGCCGTCGAGCAGTACTTC
TRBV7-9	.	.	TRBJ2-5	CASSLPIPLYQETQYF	TGTGCCAGCAGCTTACCCATCCCTCTGTACCAAGAGACCCAGTACTTC
TRBV7-2	.	.	TRBJ2-1	CASSGQTSFWYEQFF	TGTGCCAGCAGCGGGCAGACTAGTTTTTGGTATGAGCAGTTCTTC
TRBV10-2	few	.	TRBJ2-4	CASSGFTNGYIQYF	TGCGCCAGCAGTGGGTTTACTAACGGTTACATTCAGTACTTC
TRBV7-6	.	.	TRBJ2-2	CASSFSGPQVTGELFF	TGTGCCAGCAGCTTCTCAGGGCCGCAAGTCACCGGGGAGCTGTTTTTT
TRBV13	.	TRBD1	TRBJ2-2	CASSLEGQGNTGELFF	TGTGCCAGCAGCTTAGAGGGACAGGGGAACACCGGGGAGCTGTTTTTT
TRBV13	few	TRBD1	TRBJ1-1	CASSSQTGRAFF	TGTGCCAGCAGCTCCCAGACAGGGCGAGCTTTCTTT
TRBV7-9	.	.	TRBJ2-4	CASSLVSAMGNIQYF	TGTGCCAGCAGCTTAGTTTCTGCGATGGGGAACATTCAGTACTTC
TRBV5-1	few	TRBD1	TRBJ2-7	CASSFSTGGYEQYF	TGCGCCAGCAGCTTCTCGACAGGGGGCTACGAGCAGTACTTC
TRBV6-2/TRBV6-3	.	.	TRBJ2-5	CASGRGTPRETQYF	TGTGCCAGCGGCCGGGGGACCCCTCGTGAGACCCAGTACTTC
TRBV6-4	many	.	TRBJ2-6	CASSDRVGANVLTF	TGTGCCAGCAGTGACAGGGTTGGGGCCAACGTCCTGACTTTC
TRBV4-1	.	.	TRBJ1-5	CASSQVPSGWQPQHF	TGCGCCAGCAGCCAAGTTCCGTCAGGGTGGCAGCCCCAGCATTTT
TRBV2	.	.	TRBJ2-1	CASRRGDPVVNEQFF	TGTGCCAGCAGACGTGGGGACCCGGTGGTAAATGAGCAGTTCTTC
TRBV7-9	.	.	TRBJ1-5	CASSLGGSSNQRQHF	TGTGCCAGCAGCTTAGGTGGGTCGAGCAATCAGCGCCAGCATTTT
TRBV4-1	few	TRBD2	TRBJ2-1	CASSRYTSGAGGEQFF	TGCGCCAGCAGCCGCTATACTAGCGGGGCCGGAGGGGAGCAGTTCTTC
TRBV9	many	.	TRBJ2-5	CASSVGGGEETQYF	TGTGCCAGCAGCGTAGGGGGTGGCGAAGAGACCCAGTACTTC
TRBV7-6	many	.	TRBJ2-3	CASSHAGSSTDTQYF	TGTGCCAGCAGCCACGCGGGGTCTAGCACAGATACGCAGTATTTT
TRBV11-2	many	.	TRBJ2-2	CASSLIVWGARDTGELFF	TGTGCCAGCAGCTTAATTGTATGGGGGGCGCGAGACACCGGGGAGCTGTTTTTT
TRBV7-2	few	.	TRBJ2-2	CASSYGTWGTGELFF	TGTGCCAGCAGCTATGGGACGTGGGGGACCGGGGAGCTGTTTTTT
TRBV4-3	.	.	TRBJ2-7	CASSQDSFSSYEQYF	TGCGCCAGCAGCCAAGATAGCTTTTCGTCCTACGAGCAGTACTTC
TRBV7-2	few	.	TRBJ2-6	CASSLLGPGANVLTF	TGTGCCAGCAGCTTACTAGGGCCTGGGGCCAACGTCCTGACTTTC
TRBV5-6	.	.	TRBJ2-7	CASSLLKGLADEQYF	TGTGCCAGCAGCTTGTTAAAGGGTCTAGCTGACGAGCAGTACTTC